Sequencing of this TCR beta chain was carried out in a study of blood T cell repertoires in COVID-19. The overall study: Sites in the United States, Italy and Spain provided acute and convalescent COVID-19 samples.

V dropped 4 bases and J dropped 2 bases, with 25 bases sitting between them. Germline V gene lookup returns CDR1 SGHTS and CDR2 YDEGEE. CDR3 size: 19 residues. Data came from immunoSEQ multiplex PCR; TCRdb stores just in-frame clones and leaves some out. This table has some 300,000 clones, 90% appearing once. Patients from Seattle were sampled longitudinally, starting during active infection. V is TRBV5-8 and J is TRBJ1-5; TRBD1 is a possible D gene (5 bases). The TCR comes from a woman in her forties or fifties with COVID-19, enrolled during active disease. The sequencing sample was made of peripheral blood. The CDR3 DNA reads TGTGCCAGCAGCCGAACGTTTCTTGGGGCCCGGGGGGGCAATCAGCCCCAGCATTTT. It codes for CASSRTFLGARGGNQPQHF.